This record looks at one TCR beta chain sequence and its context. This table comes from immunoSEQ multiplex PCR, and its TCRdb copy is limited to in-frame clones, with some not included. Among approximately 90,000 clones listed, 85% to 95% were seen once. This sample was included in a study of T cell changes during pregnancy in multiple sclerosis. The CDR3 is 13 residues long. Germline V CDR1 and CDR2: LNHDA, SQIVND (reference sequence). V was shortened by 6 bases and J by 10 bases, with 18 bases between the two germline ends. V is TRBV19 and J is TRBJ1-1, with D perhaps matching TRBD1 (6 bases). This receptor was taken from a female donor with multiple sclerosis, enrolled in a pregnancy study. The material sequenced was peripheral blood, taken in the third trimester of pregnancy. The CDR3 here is CASSAPGTIGAFF. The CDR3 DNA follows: TGTGCCAGTAGCGCGCCCGGGACAATAGGAGCTTTCTTT.